This T cell receptor (beta chain) is from a study of blood T cell repertoires in COVID-19 (dated by TCRdb to 2020 to 2021). For the wider study: Collaborator samples came from the United States, Italy and Spain and covered acute and convalescent phases of COVID-19. The samples were drawn from two sources: the first 160 participants of the ongoing ImmuneRACE study, and about 1,300 subjects contributed by 6 global collaborators. Where available, HLA class I and class II types were taken from metadata supplied by the sample provider and were not determined by assay-based typing. Sample metadata almost always included a de-identified subject ID, COVID-19 status, age in years and sex. The repertoires were released in a freely available public database intended as a resource for research on the immune response to SARS-CoV-2. Subjects who had been exposed to COVID-19, were actively infected with it, or had recovered from it provided the deeply sampled blood TCRbeta repertoires that made up the dataset. The prospective study material was composed of cDNA or gDNA derived from T cells, B-cell-depleted T cells, or PBMCs.

As for this clone: What this receptor recognizes is not known. Base-call qualities are not available, and no considerably larger clone is one nucleotide away.

Collaborating institutions collected whole blood in K2EDTA tubes following their own protocols. For TCRbeta analysis, collaborators shipped samples in one of three forms: frozen whole blood, isolated PBMCs, or DNA extracted from either of those sample types. Broad study findings and their caveats: How much clinical and demographic metadata was included differed by source and by participant, and the metadata was provided uncurated.

V is shortened by 2 bases, J by 7 bases, and the region joining them spans 15 bases. Its CDR3 holds 14 amino acids, cysteine through phenylalanine. Only the CDR3 region is kept as DNA, spanning 42 bases read in frame from base 1. Sequences LNHDA (CDR1) and SQIVND (CDR2) are obtained from the germline V gene (reference sequence). TCRbeta CDR3 regions were amplified from genomic DNA by means of the immunoSEQ Assay, a bias-controlled multiplex PCR. In the source study's methods: Within the assay, amplification of reference gene primers was used to estimate how many nucleated cells each sample contained. Sequence reads were collapsed and filtered to measure the absolute abundance of every unique TCRbeta CDR3 rearrangement. For each sample, productive Simpson clonality was calculated by taking the square root of Simpson's diversity index across productive rearrangements. TCRdb mirrors the immuneACCESS table, restricted to in-frame sequences. Some clones are absent from its copies; in checked studies, under half trace to an unresolved V gene, and the reason for the others is unknown. The DNA was the basis for D and trimming; V, J and clone size are from that table. The sample data list approximately 98,000 clones, and 88% of these were observed just once. Jointly, the top ten make up 2.4% of the sample.

The source is a human donor in a cohort sampled during active COVID-19. The rearranged chain carries TRBV19 and TRBJ2-7; a tentative D call is TRBD2 (5 bases match). Sequencing was done on a sample of peripheral blood. At the DNA level, the sequence is TGTGCCAGTAGTATAATGGGTAGCGCAGTAGAGCAGTACTTC. Its translation reads: CASSIMGSAVEQYF. The full variable domain, with segments outside the CDR3 supplied by the reference TRBV19 and TRBJ2-7 proteins, appears as DGGITQSPKYLFRKEGQNVTLSCEQNLNHDAMYWYRQDPGQGLRLIYYSQIVNDFQKGDIAEGYSVSREKKESFPLTVTSAQKNPTAFYLCASSIMGSAVEQYFGPGTRLTVT.